A selection of T cell receptor beta chains follows, all from one sample in a study of cytomegalovirus exposure and HLA in healthy donors. TCRdb's copy holds only in-frame clones and misses some; the assay was immunoSEQ multiplex PCR. The table records more than 75,000 clones, 85% to 90% of them present only once. Specimen: PBMCs. The source of these receptors is a man younger than 30 in good health and CMV-seronegative. The CDR3 runs from the conserved cysteine through the conserved F or W. D genes are given only for firm matches. Clone size is not always given. Where it is, it says once, few, many or a class for expanded clones.

. TRBJ2-3 TRBV9 . TGTGCCAGCAGCGCAAGACTGGCCACAGATACGCAGTATTTT CASSARLATDTQYF
once TRBJ2-3 TRBV6-6 . TGTGCCAGCAGCCGGACAGATACGCAGTATTTT CASSRTDTQYF
. TRBJ2-7 TRBV28 . TGTGCCAGCATTGGGGCACGTTACGAGCAGTACTTC CASIGARYEQYF
. TRBJ2-3 TRBV7-9 TRBD2 TGTGCCAGCAGCGCCGGGACTAGCGGGAGGGCGGCAGATACGCAGTATTTT CASSAGTSGRAADTQYF
. TRBJ1-6 TRBV18 TRBD1 TGTGCCAGCTCACCCGGGGACAGGGTAACCCACTTT CASSPGDRVTHF
. TRBJ1-5 TRBV27 . TGTGCCAGCAGTTTTGCGGGCAATCAGCCCCAGCATTTT CASSFAGNQPQHF
. TRBJ1-1 TRBV14 . TGTGCCAGCAGCCAAGTAAGACAGGTGGCTGAAGCTTTCTTT CASSQVRQVAEAFF
. TRBJ2-2 TRBV28 . TGTGCCAGCAGTTTAGTAGTTCCCGGGACCGGGGAGCTGTTTTTT CASSLVVPGTGELFF
. TRBJ2-1 TRBV27 . TGTGCCAGCAGTTTATACAGCTACAATGAGCAGTTCTTC CASSLYSYNEQFF
. TRBJ2-5 TRBV28 TRBD2 TGTGCCAGCAGCTCCCCGGGACTAGCGGGAGGGCTATTGGAGACCCAGTACTTC CASSSPGLAGGLLETQYF
. TRBJ2-7 TRBV5-4 . TGTGCCAGCAGCTCGACGGGCACTAGCTCCTACGAGCAGTACTTC CASSSTGTSSYEQYF
once TRBJ2-3 TRBV11-1 TRBD2 TGTGCCAGCAGCTTGGGAGCGGGATTCACAGATACGCAGTATTTT CASSLGAGFTDTQYF
. TRBJ1-5 TRBV7-9 . TGTGCCAGCAGCCCCATTCCGGGGGATCAGCCCCAGCATTTT CASSPIPGDQPQHF
. TRBJ2-1 TRBV4-1 TRBD2 TGCGCCAGCAGCCAAGGGACTAGCGGGAGGTACAATGAGCAGTTCTTC CASSQGTSGRYNEQFF
. TRBJ1-1 TRBV7-2 . TGTGCCAGCAGCTTAGTAGGAGTTTTGTTGCGTGAAGCTTTCTTT CASSLVGVLLREAFF
. TRBJ2-1 TRBV5-5 TRBD1 TGTGCCAGCAGCCCCCCCGGGACAGACTACAATGAGCAGTTCTTC CASSPPGTDYNEQFF
. TRBJ2-7 TRBV27 . TGTGCCAGCAGTACCCGACTAGGCACCTCGAACGAGCAGTACTTC CASSTRLGTSNEQYF
. TRBJ1-2 TRBV25-1 TRBD1 TGTGCCAGCAGTGACCGGACAGGGAATGGCTACACCTTC CASSDRTGNGYTF
. TRBJ2-1 TRBV5-6 . TGTGCCAGCAGCGCCGGGACATACAATGAGCAGTTCTTC CASSAGTYNEQFF
. TRBJ2-2 TRBV5-1 . TGCGCCAGTTCGACAGGGAACACCGGGGAGCTGTTTTTT CASSTGNTGELFF
. TRBJ2-7 TRBV5-6 . TGTGCCAGCAGCTTAACCCCCGGGTTTGAGGTCTTTTCCTACGAGCAGTACTTC CASSLTPGFEVFSYEQYF
. TRBJ1-1 TRBV7-9 . TGTGCCAGCAGCCCGACAGGTTTTATGAACACTGAAGCTTTCTTT CASSPTGFMNTEAFF
. TRBJ2-2 TRBV9 . TGTGCCAGCAGCGTAGTATTGCGGGGCGGGGAGCTGTTTTTT CASSVVLRGGELFF
. TRBJ2-7 TRBV27 . TGTGCCAGCAGTTTAACCATCACGGGTGAGCAGTACTTC CASSLTITGEQYF
. TRBJ2-7 TRBV25-1 . TGTGCCAGCAGTGAATATAAAGTAGACAGTCAGCCCTACGAGCAGTACTTC CASSEYKVDSQPYEQYF
. TRBJ2-7 TRBV6-5 TRBD1 TGTGCCAGCAGTTACAATCTCGGGACAGGGTCCTACGAGCAGTACTTC CASSYNLGTGSYEQYF
. TRBJ1-4 TRBV28 TRBD1 TGTGCCAGCAGCCGACCCGGGACAGGAGCGGAAAAACTGTTTTTT CASSRPGTGAEKLFF
. TRBJ2-1 TRBV5-5 TRBD1 TGTGCCAGCACCTTGCCTCCGCTCAGGGGGTACTCCTACAATGAGCAGTTCTTC CASTLPPLRGYSYNEQFF
. TRBJ2-7 TRBV28 . TGTGCCAGCAGAGAGTTCGGCGAGCAGTACTTC CASREFGEQYF
. TRBJ1-5 TRBV4-3 TRBD1 TGCGCCAGCAGCCAAGACAGGGGGCAGCCCCAGCATTTT CASSQDRGQPQHF
. TRBJ2-3 TRBV18 . TGTGCCAGTTCACCATTTCCAGATTTGGGCCCCCCGGATACGCAGTATTTT CASSPFPDLGPPDTQYF
once TRBJ1-2 TRBV7-9 TRBD1 TGTGCCAGCATAGGGGGCAGTGGAAAAGACGGCTACACCTTC CASIGGSGKDGYTF
. TRBJ1-1 TRBV5-4 . TGTGCCAGCAGCTTGATTCGCCAGATGAACACTGAAGCTTTCTTT CASSLIRQMNTEAFF
. TRBJ1-4 TRBV4-3 . TGCGCCAGCAGCCAAGACCTTTTGGGGGGGGCAGGGGAAAAACTGTTTTTT CASSQDLLGGAGEKLFF
. TRBJ1-1 TRBV11-2 . TGTGCCAGCACACGACAGATGAACACTGAAGCTTTCTTT CASTRQMNTEAFF
few TRBJ2-1 TRBV28 . TGTGCCAGCAGGCCTAGCCTCAATGAGCAGTTCTTC CASRPSLNEQFF
. TRBJ2-1 TRBV7-2 . TGTGCCAGCAGCTTCCGGGACTCGACTCATGGGCAGTTCTTC CASSFRDSTHGQFF
. TRBJ2-7 TRBV23-1 . TGCGCCAGCAGCCATAAATTGCAACCTAGACCCTACGAGCAGTACTTC CASSHKLQPRPYEQYF
. TRBJ2-4 TRBV10-1 . TGCGCCAGCAGTGAGAAGACCTTGACTAAACTTCTACCAAAAGCCAAAAACATTCAGTACTTC CASSEKTLTKLLPKAKNIQYF
once TRBJ1-1 TRBV27 TRBD1 TGTGCCAGCAGTTCCATATGGGACAGTAACACTGAAGCTTTCTTT CASSSIWDSNTEAFF
. TRBJ1-4 TRBV4-2 . TGTGCCAGCAGCCGAAACGGGGAAGATGGAGCAAAACTGTTTTTT CASSRNGEDGAKLFF
. TRBJ1-1 TRBV18 TRBD1 TGTGCCAGCTCACGATCGACAGGGTCGTTTACTGAAGCTTTCTTT CASSRSTGSFTEAFF
. TRBJ2-5 TRBV6-1 . TGTGCCAGCAGTGTCACGGCTGGGCAGACCCAGTACTTC CASSVTAGQTQYF
. TRBJ1-2 TRBV19 . TGTGCCAGTAGTATCGCGGGGGCGAACTATGGCTACACCTTC CASSIAGANYGYTF
. TRBJ2-7 TRBV6-6 TRBD1 TGTGCCAGCAATTCAGGACAGGGTTGGGGCGAGCAGTACTTC CASNSGQGWGEQYF
. TRBJ2-7 TRBV7-9 . TGTGCCAGCAGCTTGTCAGAAACCTACGAGCAGTACTTC CASSLSETYEQYF
once TRBJ2-1 TRBV15 TRBD1 TGTGCCACCAGCAGAGTGAGGACAGGAAACAATGAGCAGTTCTTC CATSRVRTGNNEQFF
few TRBJ2-2 TRBV27 . TGTGCCAGCAGTTTATCGGCAGTCGCCGGGGAGCTGTTTTTT CASSLSAVAGELFF
. TRBJ1-6 TRBV5-1 . TGCGCCAGCAGCGCCACAGGTCTATCGGGTAATTCACCCCTCCACTTT CASSATGLSGNSPLHF
. TRBJ2-3 TRBV6-5 . TGTGCCAGCAGTACACTAGGGGGGGAAAGAGATACGCAGTATTTT CASSTLGGERDTQYF
. TRBJ1-3 TRBV28 TRBD1 TGTGCCAGCAGGCGCACAGGGGGCGGAAACACCATATATTTT CASRRTGGGNTIYF
. TRBJ2-3 TRBV10-3 . TGTGCCATCAGGGAACTTCTAGCGACAGATACGCAGTATTTT CAIRELLATDTQYF